This TCR beta chain was retrieved from a study of Graves' ophthalmopathy and Graves' hyperthyroidism. Amplification from RNA transcripts yielded the TCR beta CDR3 regions. RT-PCR in the first round used HTBI primers; a second-round multiplex PCR followed. TCRdb itself ran the multiplex PCR reads through MiXCR, one entry per CDR3 protein. The sample has 170,000 or so distinct CDR3 sequences; more than 30% are singletons. As to this clonotype: Its antigen is undetermined.

This CDR3 has 11 amino acids. The V end was cut by 10 bases, the J end by 13 bases, with 17 bases between. Germline V gives CDR1 WSHSY, CDR2 SAAADI. General study findings and limits: A roughly 84% specificity and 85% to 90% sensitivity were achieved by a 13-signature model that separated ophthalmopathy from stable hyperthyroidism.

Ophthalmopathy donors were characterized by moderate-to-severe activity, CAS of at least 3, NOSPECS of at least 4, and duration under 3 months. This receptor was identified in a middle-aged woman with Graves' ophthalmopathy. The sequencing sample was made of peripheral blood. The chain combines TRBV10-2 with TRBJ2-4; no clear D gene. CDR3 amino acids: CATSSSIVQYF. The CDR3 nucleotides read TGCGCCACCAGCTCATCGATAGTACAGTACTTC.